One sample yielded the 7 T cell receptor beta chains listed below, sequenced in a study of blood T cell repertoires in COVID-19. The assay was immunoSEQ multiplex PCR, and TCRdb's table has in-frame clones only and misses some. Here the sample spans around 310,000 clones, over 75% being singletons. Sequencing was performed on peripheral blood. Receptors originate from a woman aged 55-70 years with acute or convalescent COVID-19.

This clone came up once. The chain has TRBV6-5 and TRBJ1-6; no reliable D call. The length of the CDR3 is 13 residues. Trimming removed 7 bases from V and 5 bases from J, with 9 bases in between. Germline CDR1 and CDR2: MNHEY and SVGAGI. CDR3 protein: CASNGPNNSPLHF. The DNA for the CDR3 is TGTGCCAGCAACGGTCCCAATAATTCACCCCTCCACTTT.

The J gene is TRBJ1-1, the V gene TRBV10-1; the match to TRBD1 covers 7 bases. Germline CDR1 is WNHNN and CDR2 is SYGVQD (reference sequence). The ends lost 4 bases at V and 0 bases at J; junction bases unmatched: 5. The CDR3 length is 15 residues. In DNA form, the CDR3 reads TGCGCCAGCAGTGCCAGACAGGGATTGAACACTGAAGCTTTCTTT. It codes for CASSARQGLNTEAFF.

Points on this clone: This sample also contains other DNA sequences that code for the same CDR3. The V gene is TRBV4-1, the J gene TRBJ1-1; D perhaps matches TRBD1 (5 bases). The CDR3 sequence is 15 residues long. Germline loops: CDR1 MGHRA, CDR2 YSYEKL. V was cut by 0 bases and J by 2 bases, with 10 bases left in between. The DNA for the CDR3 is TGCGCCAGCAGCCAAGAGGGGGGGATCAACACTGAAGCTTTCTTT. This gives the protein CASSQEGGINTEAFF.

The chain joins TRBV7-9 to TRBJ2-7, with D unresolved. This CDR3 comprises 18 residues. The germline V and J ends were trimmed by 0 bases and 1 base, with 19 bases remaining between them. The germline gives CDR1 SEHNR, CDR2 FQNEAQ (reference sequence). In DNA form, the CDR3 reads TGTGCCAGCAGCTTAGCGCACTCCGATATAGTGCAATCCTACGAGCAGTACTTC. Protein: CASSLAHSDIVQSYEQYF.

The V gene is TRBV6-5, the J gene TRBJ2-1; 9 nucleotides agree with TRBD2. With 2 bases clipped from V and 3 bases from J, the junction kept 5 bases outside the gene matches. Germline V gene sequence: CDR1 MNHEY, CDR2 SVGAGI. There are 16 residues in the CDR3. This chain's CDR3 is CASSYDSGGNYNEQFF. The CDR3 DNA is TGTGCCAGCAGTTACGATAGCGGGGGAAACTACAATGAGCAGTTCTTC.

The genes are TRBV5-4 and TRBJ2-1, with D maybe TRBD2 (5 bases). This CDR3 has 17 amino acids. Trimming took 0 bases from V and 0 from J, leaving 13 bases between them. Germline V gene lookup returns CDR1 SGHNT and CDR2 YYREEE (reference sequence). CDR3 region: CASSLGDSSFSYNEQFF. CDR3 in DNA: TGTGCCAGCAGCTTGGGAGACTCTAGCTTCTCCTACAATGAGCAGTTCTTC.

The chain uses TRBV9 and TRBJ2-1; TRBD2 matches 13 bases. CDR3 length equals 16 residues. The ends lost 4 bases at V and 4 bases at J; junction bases unmatched: 5. Germline CDR1 is SGDLS and CDR2 is YYNGEE. This chain's CDR3 is CASSPGTSGTYNEQFF. In DNA form, the CDR3 reads TGTGCCAGCAGCCCCGGGACTAGCGGGACTTACAATGAGCAGTTCTTC.